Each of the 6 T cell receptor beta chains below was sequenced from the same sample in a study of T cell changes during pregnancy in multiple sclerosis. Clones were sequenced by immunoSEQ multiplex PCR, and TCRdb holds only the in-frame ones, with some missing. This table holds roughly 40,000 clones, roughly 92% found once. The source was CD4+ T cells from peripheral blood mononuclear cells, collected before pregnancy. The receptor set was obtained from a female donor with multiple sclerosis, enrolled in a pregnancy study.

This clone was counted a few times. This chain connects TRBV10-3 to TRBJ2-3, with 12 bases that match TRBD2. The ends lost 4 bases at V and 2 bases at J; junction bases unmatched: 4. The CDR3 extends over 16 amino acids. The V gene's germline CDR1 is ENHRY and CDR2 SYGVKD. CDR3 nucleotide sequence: TGTGCCATCAGTGGGACTAGCGGGGCGGTCACAGATACGCAGTATTTT. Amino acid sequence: CAISGTSGAVTDTQYF.

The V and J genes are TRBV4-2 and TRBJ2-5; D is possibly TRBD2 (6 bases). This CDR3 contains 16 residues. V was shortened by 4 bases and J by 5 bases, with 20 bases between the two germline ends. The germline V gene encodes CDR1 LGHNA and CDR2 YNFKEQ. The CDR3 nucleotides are TGTGCCAGCAGCCCGACGTCAGCGGGCAATAGGGAGACCCAGTACTTC. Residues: CASSPTSAGNRETQYF.

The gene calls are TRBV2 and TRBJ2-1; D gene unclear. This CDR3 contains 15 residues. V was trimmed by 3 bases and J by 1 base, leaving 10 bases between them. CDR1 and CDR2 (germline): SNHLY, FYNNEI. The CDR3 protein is CASSDVGGSYNEQFF. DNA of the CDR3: TGTGCCAGCAGTGACGTCGGCGGATCCTACAATGAGCAGTTCTTC.

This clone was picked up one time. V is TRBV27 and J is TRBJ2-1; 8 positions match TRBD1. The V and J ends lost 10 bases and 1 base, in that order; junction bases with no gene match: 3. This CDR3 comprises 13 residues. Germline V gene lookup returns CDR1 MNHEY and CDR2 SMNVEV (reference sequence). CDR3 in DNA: TGTGCCACCCGGACAGGGTCCTACAATGAGCAGTTCTTC. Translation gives CATRTGSYNEQFF.

Here the CDR3 DNA reads TGTGCCACAGGCCTGGGGGGACTAGCGGGAGAGGTGCAGTACTTC. Amino acids: CATGLGGLAGEVQYF. The chain carries TRBV15 and TRBJ2-7, with 14 nucleotides matching TRBD2. Germline V CDR1 and CDR2: LNHNV, YYDKDF (reference sequence). The CDR3 length is 15 residues. Trimming cost V 9 bases and J 9 bases; bases outside gene matches: 13. The full variable domain, rest sourced from reference TRBV15 and TRBJ2-7, is DAMVIQNPRYQVTQFGKPVTLSCSQTLNHNVMYWYQQKSSQAPKLLFHYYDKDFNNEADTPDNFQSRRPNTSFCFLDIRSPGLGDTAMYLCATGLGGLAGEVQYFGPGTRLTVT.

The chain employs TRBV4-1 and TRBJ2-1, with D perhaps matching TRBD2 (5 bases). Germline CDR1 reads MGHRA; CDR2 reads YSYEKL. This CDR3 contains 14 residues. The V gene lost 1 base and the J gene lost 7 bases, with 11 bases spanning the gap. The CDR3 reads CASSQVPLANEQFF. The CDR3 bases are TGCGCCAGCAGCCAAGTCCCGCTAGCAAATGAGCAGTTCTTC.